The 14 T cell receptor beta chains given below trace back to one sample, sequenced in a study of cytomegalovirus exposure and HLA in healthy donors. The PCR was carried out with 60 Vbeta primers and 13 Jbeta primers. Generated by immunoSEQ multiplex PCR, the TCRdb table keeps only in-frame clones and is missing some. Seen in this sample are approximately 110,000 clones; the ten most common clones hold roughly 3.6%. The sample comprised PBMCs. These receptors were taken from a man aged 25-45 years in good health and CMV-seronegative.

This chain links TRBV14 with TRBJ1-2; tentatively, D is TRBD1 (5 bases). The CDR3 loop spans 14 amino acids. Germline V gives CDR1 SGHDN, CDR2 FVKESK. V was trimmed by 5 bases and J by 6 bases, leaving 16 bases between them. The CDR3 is CASSFDSREDGYTF. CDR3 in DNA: TGTGCCAGCAGCTTCGACAGCCGGGAGGATGGCTACACCTTC.

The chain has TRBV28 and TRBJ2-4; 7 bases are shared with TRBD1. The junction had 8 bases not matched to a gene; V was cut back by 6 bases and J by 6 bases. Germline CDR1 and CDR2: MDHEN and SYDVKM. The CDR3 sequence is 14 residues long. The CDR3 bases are TGTGCCAGCAGAGAACAGGGGAGTAGAAACATTCAGTACTTC. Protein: CASREQGSRNIQYF.

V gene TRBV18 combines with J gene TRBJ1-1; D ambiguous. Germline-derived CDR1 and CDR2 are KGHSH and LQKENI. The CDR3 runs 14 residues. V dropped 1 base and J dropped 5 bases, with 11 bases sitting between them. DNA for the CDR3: TGTGCCAGCTCACCACAGAACAGTAAGACTGAAGCTTTCTTT. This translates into CASSPQNSKTEAFF.

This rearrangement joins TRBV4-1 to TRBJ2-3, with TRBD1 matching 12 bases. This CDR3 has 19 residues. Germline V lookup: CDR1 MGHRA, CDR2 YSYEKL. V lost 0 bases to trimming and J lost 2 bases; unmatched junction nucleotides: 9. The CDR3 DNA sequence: TGCGCCAGCAGCCAAGAGATGCCCCCGGGACAGGGGGCCACAGATACGCAGTATTTT. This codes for CASSQEMPPGQGATDTQYF.

This CDR3 reads CASRQGGDSPLHF. The CDR3 DNA is TGTGCCAGCCGACAGGGGGGAGATTCACCCCTCCACTTT. The genes are TRBV28 and TRBJ1-6; 9 bases line up with TRBD1. The CDR3 consists of 13 residues. J was trimmed by 8 bases and V by 8 bases; bases with no gene match: 4. The germline V gene has CDR1 MDHEN and CDR2 SYDVKM.

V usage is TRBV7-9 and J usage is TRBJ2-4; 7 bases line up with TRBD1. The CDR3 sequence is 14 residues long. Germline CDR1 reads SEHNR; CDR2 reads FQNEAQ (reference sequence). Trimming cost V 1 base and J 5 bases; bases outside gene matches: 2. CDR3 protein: CASSLGTGENIQYF. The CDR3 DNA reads TGTGCCAGCAGCTTAGGAACAGGGGAAAACATTCAGTACTTC.

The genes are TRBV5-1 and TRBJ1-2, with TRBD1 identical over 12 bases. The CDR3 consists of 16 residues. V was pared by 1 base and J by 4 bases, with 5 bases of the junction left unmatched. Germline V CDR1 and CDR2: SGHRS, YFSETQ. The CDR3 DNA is TGCGCCAGCAGCTTGACGGGACAGGGGGCAATCTATGGCTACACCTTC. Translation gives CASSLTGQGAIYGYTF.

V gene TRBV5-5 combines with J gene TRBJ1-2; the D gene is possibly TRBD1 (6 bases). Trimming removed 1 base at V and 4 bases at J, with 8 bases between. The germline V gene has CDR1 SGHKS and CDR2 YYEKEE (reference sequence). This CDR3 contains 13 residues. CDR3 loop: CASSLMDSYGYTF. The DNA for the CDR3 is TGTGCCAGCAGCTTGATGGACAGCTATGGCTACACCTTC.

Here the CDR3 reads CAWSTATYYGYTF. For the CDR3, the DNA is TGTGCCTGGAGTACTGCTACCTACTATGGCTACACCTTC. The rearrangement links TRBV30 to TRBJ1-2, with D hard to call. Trimming removed 2 bases from V and 3 bases from J, with 10 bases in between. This CDR3 region has 13 residues. CDR1 and CDR2 (germline): GTSNPN, SVGIG (reference sequence).

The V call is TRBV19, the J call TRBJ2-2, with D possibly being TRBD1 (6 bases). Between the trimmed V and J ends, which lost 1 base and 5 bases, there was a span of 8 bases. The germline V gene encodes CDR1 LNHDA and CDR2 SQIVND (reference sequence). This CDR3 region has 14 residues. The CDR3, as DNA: TGTGCCAGTAGTATAGGCACAGGGACCGGGGAGCTGTTTTTT. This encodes CASSIGTGTGELFF.

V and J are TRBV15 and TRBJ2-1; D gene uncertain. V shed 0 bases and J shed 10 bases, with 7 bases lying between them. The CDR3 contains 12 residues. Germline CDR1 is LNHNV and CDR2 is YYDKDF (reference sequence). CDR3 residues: CATSRDRKEQFF. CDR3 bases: TGTGCCACCAGCAGAGATAGAAAGGAGCAGTTCTTC.

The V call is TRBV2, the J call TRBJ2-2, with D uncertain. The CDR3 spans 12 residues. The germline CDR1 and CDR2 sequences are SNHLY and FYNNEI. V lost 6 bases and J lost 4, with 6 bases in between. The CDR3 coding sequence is TGTGCCAGCAGCCCGGGCACCGGGGAGCTGTTTTTT. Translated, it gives CASSPGTGELFF.

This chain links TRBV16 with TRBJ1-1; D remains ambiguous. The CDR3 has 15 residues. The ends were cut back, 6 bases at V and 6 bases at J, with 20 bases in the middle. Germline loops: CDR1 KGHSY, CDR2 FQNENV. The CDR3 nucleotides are TGTGCCAGCAGAATCGGGTCAAGTGAGTGGGCTGAAGCTTTCTTT. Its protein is CASRIGSSEWAEAFF.

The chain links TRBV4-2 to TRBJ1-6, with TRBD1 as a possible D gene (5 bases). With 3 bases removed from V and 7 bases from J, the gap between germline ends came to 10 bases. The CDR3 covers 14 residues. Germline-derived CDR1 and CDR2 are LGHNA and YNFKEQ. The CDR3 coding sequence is TGTGCCAGCAGCCAGCAGGGCCTAAATTCACCCCTCCACTTT. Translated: CASSQQGLNSPLHF.